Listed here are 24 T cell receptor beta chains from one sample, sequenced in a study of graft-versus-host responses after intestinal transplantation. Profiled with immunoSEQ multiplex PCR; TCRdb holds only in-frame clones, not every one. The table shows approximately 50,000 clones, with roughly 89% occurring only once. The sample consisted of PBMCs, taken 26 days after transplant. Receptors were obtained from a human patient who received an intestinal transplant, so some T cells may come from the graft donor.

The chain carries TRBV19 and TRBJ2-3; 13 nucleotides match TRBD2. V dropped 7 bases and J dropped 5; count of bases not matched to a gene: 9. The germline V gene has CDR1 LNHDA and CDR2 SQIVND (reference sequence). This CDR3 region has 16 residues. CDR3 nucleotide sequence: TGTGCCAGTACCCCGGGACTAGCGGGGAGGGGAGATACGCAGTATTTT. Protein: CASTPGLAGRGDTQYF.

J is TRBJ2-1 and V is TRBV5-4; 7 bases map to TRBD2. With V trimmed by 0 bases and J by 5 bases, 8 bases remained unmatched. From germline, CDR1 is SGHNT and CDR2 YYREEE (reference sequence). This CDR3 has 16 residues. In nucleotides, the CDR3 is TGTGCCAGCAGCTTGGTACGTGGGGGGGAGGACAATGAGCAGTTCTTC. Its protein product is CASSLVRGGEDNEQFF.

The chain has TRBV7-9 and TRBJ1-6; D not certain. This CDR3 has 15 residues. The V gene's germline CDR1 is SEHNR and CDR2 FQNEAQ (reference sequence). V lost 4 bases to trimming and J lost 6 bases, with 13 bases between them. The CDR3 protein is CASSSAGSPNSPLHF. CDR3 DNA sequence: TGTGCCAGCAGCTCGGCAGGATCTCCTAATTCACCCCTCCACTTT.

CDR3 loop: CASSGTSGLNEQFF. The DNA of the CDR3 is TGTGCCAGCTCTGGGACTAGCGGGCTAAATGAGCAGTTCTTC. The chain links TRBV5-4 to TRBJ2-1, with 12 bases lining up with TRBD2. The CDR3 sequence is 14 residues long. Looked up from germline, CDR1 is SGHNT and CDR2 is YYREEE (reference sequence). V lost 7 bases, J lost 7 bases, and 6 bases stayed unmatched.

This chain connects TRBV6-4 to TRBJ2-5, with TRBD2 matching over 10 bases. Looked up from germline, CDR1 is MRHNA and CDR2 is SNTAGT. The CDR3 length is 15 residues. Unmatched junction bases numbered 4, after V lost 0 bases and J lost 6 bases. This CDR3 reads CASSDSASGGKTQYF. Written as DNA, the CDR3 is TGTGCCAGCAGTGACTCGGCTAGCGGGGGCAAGACCCAGTACTTC.

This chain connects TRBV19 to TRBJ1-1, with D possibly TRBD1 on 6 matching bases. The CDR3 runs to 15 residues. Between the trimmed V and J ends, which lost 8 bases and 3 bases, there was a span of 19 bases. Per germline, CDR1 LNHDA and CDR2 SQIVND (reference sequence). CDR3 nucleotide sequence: TGTGCCAGTCGAGGACGGGGGGCGGAGGACACTGAAGCTTTCTTT. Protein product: CASRGRGAEDTEAFF.

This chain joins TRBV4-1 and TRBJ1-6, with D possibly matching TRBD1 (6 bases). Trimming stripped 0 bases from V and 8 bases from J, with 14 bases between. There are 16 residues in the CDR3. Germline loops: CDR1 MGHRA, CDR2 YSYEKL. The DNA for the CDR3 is TGCGCCAGCAGCCAAGAAGGGGCAGGGGTAGATTCACCCCTCCACTTT. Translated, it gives CASSQEGAGVDSPLHF.

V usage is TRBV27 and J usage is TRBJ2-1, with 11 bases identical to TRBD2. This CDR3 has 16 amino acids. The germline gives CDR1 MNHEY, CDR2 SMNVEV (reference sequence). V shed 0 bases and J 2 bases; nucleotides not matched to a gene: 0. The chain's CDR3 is CASSLSTSGAYNEQFF. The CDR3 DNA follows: TGTGCCAGCAGTTTATCGACTAGCGGGGCCTACAATGAGCAGTTCTTC.

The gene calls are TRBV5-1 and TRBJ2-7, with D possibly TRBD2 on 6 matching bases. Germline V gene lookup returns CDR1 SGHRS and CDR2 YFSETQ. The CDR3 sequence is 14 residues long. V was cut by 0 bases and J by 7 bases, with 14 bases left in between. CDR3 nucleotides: TGCGCCAGCAGCTTGGCGGCAGGGACTGAAGAGCAGTACTTC. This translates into CASSLAAGTEEQYF.

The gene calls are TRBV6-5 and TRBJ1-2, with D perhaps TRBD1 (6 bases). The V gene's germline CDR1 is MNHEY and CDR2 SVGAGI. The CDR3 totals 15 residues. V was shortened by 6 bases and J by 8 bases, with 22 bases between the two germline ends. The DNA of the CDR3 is TGTGCCAGCAGACAAACTCTTACAGGGATCGACGGCTACACCTTC. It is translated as CASRQTLTGIDGYTF.

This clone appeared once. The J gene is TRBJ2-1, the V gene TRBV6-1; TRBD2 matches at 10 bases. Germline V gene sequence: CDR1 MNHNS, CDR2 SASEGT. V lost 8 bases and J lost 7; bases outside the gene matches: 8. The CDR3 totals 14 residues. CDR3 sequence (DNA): TGTGCCAGCGGTATAGGACTAGCGGTTAATGAGCAGTTCTTC. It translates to CASGIGLAVNEQFF.

CDR3 loop: CAITGTTDIQYF. CDR3 bases: TGTGCCATCACAGGGACAACGGACATTCAGTACTTC. V gene TRBV2 combines with J gene TRBJ2-4; maybe TRBD1 (6 bases). The ends were cut back, 10 bases at V and 8 bases at J, with 15 bases in the middle. Germline CDR1 and CDR2: SNHLY and FYNNEI. The CDR3 has 12 amino acids.

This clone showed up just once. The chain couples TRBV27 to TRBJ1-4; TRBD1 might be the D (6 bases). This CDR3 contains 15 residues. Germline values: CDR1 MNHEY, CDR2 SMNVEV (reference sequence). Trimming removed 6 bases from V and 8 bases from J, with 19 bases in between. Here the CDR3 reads CASSPGGRGPEKLFF. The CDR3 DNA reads TGTGCCAGCAGCCCGGGGGGCCGGGGACCGGAAAAACTGTTTTTT.

CDR3 residues: CASSSRLQRAMDEQFF. The CDR3 DNA reads TGTGCCAGTAGTTCGCGACTCCAGCGGGCCATGGATGAGCAGTTCTTC. The rearrangement links TRBV19 to TRBJ2-1; D might be TRBD2 (6 bases). Trimming pared 5 bases from V and 8 bases from J, leaving 22 bases between. The CDR3 has 16 residues. Germline CDR1 is LNHDA and CDR2 is SQIVND (reference sequence).

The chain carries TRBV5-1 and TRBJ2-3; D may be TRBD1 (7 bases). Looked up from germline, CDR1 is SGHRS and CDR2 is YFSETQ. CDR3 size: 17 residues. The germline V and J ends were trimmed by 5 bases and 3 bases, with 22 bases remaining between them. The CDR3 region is CASRRGGGGGGTDTQYF. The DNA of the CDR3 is TGCGCCAGCAGGCGGGGAGGAGGGGGCGGAGGTACAGATACGCAGTATTTT.

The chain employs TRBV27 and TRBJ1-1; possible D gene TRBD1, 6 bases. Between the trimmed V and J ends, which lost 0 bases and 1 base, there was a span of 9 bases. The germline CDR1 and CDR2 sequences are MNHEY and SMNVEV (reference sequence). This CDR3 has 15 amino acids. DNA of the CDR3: TGTGCCAGCAGTTTATCGGGGGCGGGGAACACTGAAGCTTTCTTT. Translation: CASSLSGAGNTEAFF.

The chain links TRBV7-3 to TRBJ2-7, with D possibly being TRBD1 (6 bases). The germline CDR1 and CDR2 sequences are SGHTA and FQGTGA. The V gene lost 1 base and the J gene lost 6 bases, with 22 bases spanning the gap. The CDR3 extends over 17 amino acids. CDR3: CASSLRGRPTGIPEQYV. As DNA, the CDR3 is TGTGCCAGCAGCTTAAGGGGGCGCCCAACAGGGATCCCCGAGCAGTACGTC.

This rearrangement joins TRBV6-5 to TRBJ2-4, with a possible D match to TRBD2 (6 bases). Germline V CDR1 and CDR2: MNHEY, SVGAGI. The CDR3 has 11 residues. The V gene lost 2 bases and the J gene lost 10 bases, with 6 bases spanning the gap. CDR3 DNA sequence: TGTGCCAGCAGTTACGGGGGGATTCAGTACTTC. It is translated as CASSYGGIQYF.

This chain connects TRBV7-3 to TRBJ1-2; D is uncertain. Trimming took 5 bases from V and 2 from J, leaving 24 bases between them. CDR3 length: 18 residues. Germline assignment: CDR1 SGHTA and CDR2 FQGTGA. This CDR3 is CASSRFSQESGINYGYTF. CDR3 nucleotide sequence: TGTGCCAGCAGCCGTTTTTCTCAGGAAAGCGGGATAAACTATGGCTACACCTTC.

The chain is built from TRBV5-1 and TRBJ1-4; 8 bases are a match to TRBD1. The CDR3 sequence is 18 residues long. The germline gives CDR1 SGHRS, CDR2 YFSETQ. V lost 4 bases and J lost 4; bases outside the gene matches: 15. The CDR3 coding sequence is TGCGCCAGCAGCAGTCCCGGGACAGGCAGAGTTAGTAATGAAAAACTGTTTTTT. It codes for CASSSPGTGRVSNEKLFF.

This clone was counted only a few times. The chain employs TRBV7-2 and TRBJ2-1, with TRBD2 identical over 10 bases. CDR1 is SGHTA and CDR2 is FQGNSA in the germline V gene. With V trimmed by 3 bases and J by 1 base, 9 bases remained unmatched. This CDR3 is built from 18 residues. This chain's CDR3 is CASSFGASGSISYNEQFF. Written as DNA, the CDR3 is TGTGCCAGCAGCTTCGGTGCTAGCGGGAGTATATCCTACAATGAGCAGTTCTTC.

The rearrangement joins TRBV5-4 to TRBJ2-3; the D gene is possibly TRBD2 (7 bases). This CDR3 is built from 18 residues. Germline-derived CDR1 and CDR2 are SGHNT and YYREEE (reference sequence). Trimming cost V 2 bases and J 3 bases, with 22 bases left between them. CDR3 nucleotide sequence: TGTGCCAGCAGCTTCTCTCCAGGGAGGGGGGGCCTTACAGATACGCAGTATTTT. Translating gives CASSFSPGRGGLTDTQYF.

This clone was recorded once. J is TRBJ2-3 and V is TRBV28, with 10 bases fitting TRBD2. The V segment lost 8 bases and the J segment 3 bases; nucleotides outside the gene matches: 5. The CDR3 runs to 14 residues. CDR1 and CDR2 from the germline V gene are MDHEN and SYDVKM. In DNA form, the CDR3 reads TGTGCCAGCCAGCGGGGGGGGAGAACAGATACGCAGTATTTT. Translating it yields CASQRGGRTDTQYF.

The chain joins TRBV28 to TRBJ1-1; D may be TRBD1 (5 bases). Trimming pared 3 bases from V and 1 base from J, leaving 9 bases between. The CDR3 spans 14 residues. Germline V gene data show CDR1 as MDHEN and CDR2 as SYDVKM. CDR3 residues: CASSFDSENTEAFF. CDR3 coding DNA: TGTGCCAGCAGTTTCGACAGTGAGAACACTGAAGCTTTCTTT.